This TCR beta chain was profiled in a study of cytomegalovirus exposure and HLA in healthy donors. With 60 Vbeta and 13 Jbeta primers, the PCR was carried out. Clones were sequenced by immunoSEQ multiplex PCR, and TCRdb holds only the in-frame ones, with some missing. The table lists fewer than 200,000 clones, approximately 71% of them singletons, with approximately 1.5% in the top ten. The CDR3 length is 13 residues. CDR1 is SGHAT, CDR2 FQNNGV, per germline. V dropped 10 bases and J dropped 7; count of bases not matched to a gene: 7. Though nominally healthy at sampling, donors likely had unrecorded immune exposures.

The receptor comes from a man aged 50 to 59 in good health and CMV-seronegative. Sequencing used PBMCs. The chain joins TRBV11-2 to TRBJ1-6, with 7 bases aligning to TRBD1. Here the CDR3 reads CATMKGANSPLHF. The CDR3 coding sequence is TGTGCCACCATGAAGGGGGCCAATTCACCCCTCCACTTT.